The 18 T cell receptor beta chains reported below all come from one sample, sequenced in a study of shared clonotypes between healthy human individuals. Generated by immunoSEQ multiplex PCR, the TCRdb table keeps only in-frame clones and is missing some. The sample comprises around 600,000 clones, approximately 97% of which are singletons, and 0.045% to 0.06% rests with the top ten. Sequenced material: naive CD4+ T cells sorted from blood. The subset: CD45RA+ positively selected. The receptors stem from a woman aged 25 to 39 in good health.

The V gene is TRBV15, the J gene TRBJ2-3; possible D gene TRBD2, 5 bases. Germline loops: CDR1 LNHNV, CDR2 YYDKDF (reference sequence). Trimming cost V 5 bases and J 4 bases, with 13 bases left between them. CDR3 length: 14 amino acids. CDR3 protein: CATSALDSPDTQYF. The CDR3, as DNA: TGTGCCACCAGCGCACTAGACTCCCCAGATACGCAGTATTTT.

This chain joins TRBV7-2 and TRBJ2-1, with D perhaps matching TRBD2 (6 bases). The CDR3 loop spans 16 amino acids. The germline V gene has CDR1 SGHTA and CDR2 FQGNSA. Trimming removed 0 bases at V and 7 bases at J, with 16 bases between. The chain's CDR3 is CASSLAPGVGGNEQFF. CDR3 bases: TGTGCCAGCAGCTTAGCCCCGGGAGTCGGTGGAAATGAGCAGTTCTTC. Variable domain in full (rest from reference TRBV7-2 and TRBJ2-1): GAGVSQSPSNKVTEKGKDVELRCDPISGHTALYWYRQSLGQGLEFLIYFQGNSAPDKSGLPSDRFSAERTGGSVSTLTIQRTQQEDSAVYLCASSLAPGVGGNEQFFGPGTRLTVL.

As regards this clone: Sequence at one end of the junction differs from germline and may be a read error. The chain employs TRBV6-1 and TRBJ2-7; TRBD1 might be the D (5 bases). The CDR3 contains 8 residues. Germline V gene lookup returns CDR1 MNHNS and CDR2 SASEGT. CDR3 in amino acids: CARTGWGF. In DNA form, the CDR3 reads TGTGCCAGAACAGGCTGGGGCTTC.

The gene calls are TRBV9 and TRBJ2-1; 7 nucleotides match TRBD2. Germline V gene lookup returns CDR1 SGDLS and CDR2 YYNGEE. CDR3 length: 16 amino acids. J lost 2 bases, V lost 0 bases, and 5 bases had no gene match. CDR3 bases: TGTGCCAGCAGCGTAGGCTCGGGACTAACCTACAATGAGCAGTTCTTC. This sequence encodes CASSVGSGLTYNEQFF.

The chain recombines TRBV2 with TRBJ2-2; a weak D match, TRBD1 (6 bases). Germline V CDR1 and CDR2: SNHLY, FYNNEI. The V gene lost 2 bases and the J gene lost 1 base, with 11 bases spanning the gap. The CDR3 runs to 16 residues. CDR3 in DNA: TGTGCCAGCAGTGAATGGGGGCAGGGGAACACCGGGGAGCTGTTTTTT. This gives the protein CASSEWGQGNTGELFF. The variable domain in full, completed from reference TRBV2 and TRBJ2-2, reads EPEVTQTPSHQVTQMGQEVILRCVPISNHLYFYWYRQILGQKVEFLVSFYNNEISEKSEIFDDQFSVERPDGSNFTLKIRSTKLEDSAMYFCASSEWGQGNTGELFFGEGSRLTVL.

This chain links TRBV7-9 with TRBJ1-3, with D possibly matching TRBD1 (6 bases). The ends were cut back, 3 bases at V and 3 bases at J, with 12 bases in the middle. The CDR3 sequence is 15 residues long. CDR1 is SEHNR and CDR2 is FQNEAQ in the germline V gene (reference sequence). The CDR3 DNA follows: TGTGCCAGCAGCTTTCTACAGGGTTTTGGAAACACCATATATTTT. Translating it yields CASSFLQGFGNTIYF.

V is TRBV21-1 and J is TRBJ1-4; the D segment call TRBD1 is taken from the table without a DNA check. TRBV21-1 is a recognized pseudogene. The CDR3 spans 17 residues. CDR3 DNA: TGTGCCAGCAGCAAAAAGGGGACACTGGGGACTAATGAAAAACTGTTTTTT. It encodes CASSKKGTLGTNEKLFF.

The CDR3 loop reads CASSLLLADDTGELFF. CDR3 bases: TGTGCCAGCAGCTTACTTCTAGCGGATGACACCGGGGAGCTGTTTTTT. The gene calls are TRBV7-2 and TRBJ2-2; 7 bases agree with TRBD2. This CDR3 contains 16 residues. The germline V gene has CDR1 SGHTA and CDR2 FQGNSA. The V segment lost 2 bases and the J segment 3 bases; nucleotides outside the gene matches: 6.

This clone showed up just once. The genes are TRBV27 and TRBJ2-7; TRBD2 is a possible D gene (6 bases). The length of the CDR3 is 18 residues. The V gene lost 1 base and the J gene lost 2 bases, with 21 bases spanning the gap. Germline loops: CDR1 MNHEY, CDR2 SMNVEV (reference sequence). The CDR3 here is CASSLFFTSQLSPYEQYF. The DNA of the CDR3 is TGTGCCAGCAGTTTATTCTTTACTAGCCAGCTTTCCCCCTACGAGCAGTACTTC.

The chain's CDR3 is CATGTLYEKLFF. Here the CDR3 DNA reads TGTGCCACGGGGACCCTATATGAAAAACTGTTTTTT. The J gene is TRBJ1-4, the V gene TRBV2; maybe TRBD1 (5 bases). The germline gives CDR1 SNHLY, CDR2 FYNNEI. Trimming left V 10 bases short and J 6 bases short, with 12 bases between. This CDR3 has 12 amino acids.

V gene TRBV7-2 combines with J gene TRBJ2-4; D is unresolved. The germline CDR1 and CDR2 sequences are SGHTA and FQGNSA. With 11 bases removed from V and 0 bases from J, the gap between germline ends came to 17 bases. CDR3 size: 15 residues. CDR3 nucleotides: TGTGCCGTGGCCCTGGGCAGACTAGCCAAAAACATTCAGTACTTC. As protein: CAVALGRLAKNIQYF. The complete variable domain, with remaining parts taken from reference TRBV7-2 and TRBJ2-4, reads GAGVSQSPSNKVTEKGKDVELRCDPISGHTALYWYRQSLGQGLEFLIYFQGNSAPDKSGLPSDRFSAERTGGSVSTLTIQRTQQEDSAVYLCAVALGRLAKNIQYFGAGTRLSVL.

The V call is TRBV19, the J call TRBJ1-5, with D possibly TRBD1 on 5 matching bases. The CDR3 extends over 15 amino acids. Trimming removed 6 bases from V and 0 bases from J, with 12 bases in between. CDR1 LNHDA and CDR2 SQIVND come from the germline V gene (reference sequence). The CDR3 DNA reads as TGTGCCAGTAGACCGACAGACGATAGCAATCAGCCCCAGCATTTT. Amino acids: CASRPTDDSNQPQHF.

This chain uses TRBV7-9 with TRBJ2-7, with TRBD2 as a possible D gene (6 bases). In germline, CDR1 is SEHNR, CDR2 FQNEAQ (reference sequence). CDR3 length: 18 amino acids. V lost 4 bases to trimming and J lost 6 bases, with 28 bases between them. The CDR3 loop reads CASSSYLLAENTASEQYF. The CDR3 region has the DNA TGTGCCAGCAGCTCCTACTTGTTAGCGGAAAATACGGCTAGCGAGCAGTACTTC.

V is TRBV5-1 and J is TRBJ2-3; tentatively, D is TRBD1 (5 bases). Looked up from germline, CDR1 is SGHRS and CDR2 is YFSETQ. The germline V and J ends were trimmed by 0 bases and 4 bases, with 12 bases remaining between them. The CDR3 is 15 residues long. The CDR3 sequence: CASSLEQRTPDTQYF. The CDR3 nucleotides read TGCGCCAGCAGCTTGGAACAACGGACACCAGATACGCAGTATTTT. Supplemented by reference TRBV5-1 and TRBJ2-3, the full variable domain reads KAGVTQTPRYLIKTRGQQVTLSCSPISGHRSVSWYQQTPGQGLQFLFEYFSETQRNKGNFPGRFSGRQFSNSRSEMNVSTLELGDSALYLCASSLEQRTPDTQYFGPGTRLTVL.

This chain links TRBV4-1 with TRBJ1-5, with 7 bases identical to TRBD1. The J segment lost 4 bases and the V segment lost 1 base, leaving 4 bases of the junction unmatched. Germline assignment: CDR1 MGHRA and CDR2 YSYEKL. The CDR3 covers 15 residues. Here the CDR3 reads CASSQVPQGNQPQHF. Written as DNA, the CDR3 is TGCGCCAGCAGCCAAGTCCCACAGGGGAATCAGCCCCAGCATTTT.

The rearrangement links TRBV6-5 to TRBJ2-1; D call uncertain. Trimming pared 7 bases from V and 4 bases from J, leaving 14 bases between. This CDR3 has 14 residues. The V gene's germline CDR1 is MNHEY and CDR2 SVGAGI. The CDR3 loop reads CASTGWGKYNEQFF. The CDR3 coding sequence is TGTGCCAGCACTGGGTGGGGAAAGTACAATGAGCAGTTCTTC.

This chain connects TRBV5-4 to TRBJ1-1, with D perhaps matching TRBD1 (5 bases). The germline CDR1 and CDR2 sequences are SGHNT and YYREEE (reference sequence). The CDR3 runs to 14 residues. Between the trimmed V and J ends, which lost 3 bases and 8 bases, there was a span of 17 bases. CDR3 protein: CASSWGRGEAEAFF. As DNA, the CDR3 is TGTGCCAGCAGCTGGGGCCGGGGGGAGGCCGAAGCTTTCTTT.

CDR3 amino acids: CASSPGPRDGGFF. As DNA, the CDR3 is TGCGCCAGCAGCCCCGGCCCCCGGGACGGGGGGTTCTTC. This rearrangement joins TRBV5-1 to TRBJ2-1, with D maybe TRBD2 (6 bases). Germline V gives CDR1 SGHRS, CDR2 YFSETQ. The CDR3 totals 13 residues. Between the trimmed V and J ends, which lost 4 bases and 15 bases, there was a span of 20 bases.